Detailed here is one T cell receptor beta chain. Its target is unknown. This sample is drawn from a study of blood T cells in healthy people across ages. Study-wide results and caveats: There was a strong correlation between TCR beta diversity and naive T cell percentage. Per-million-T-cell TCR beta diversity fell roughly linearly with age. CMV infection status of these donors was not known.

No fewer than 6 million PBMCs went into each sample. This CDR3 region has 16 residues. CDR1 and CDR2 from the germline V gene are DFQATT and SNEGSKA (reference sequence). Then a second PCR, running roughly 6 to 12 cycles, was carried out with a sample-barcoded 5' primer and a J-beta primer mix. TCRdb reprocessed the 5' RACE reads via MiXCR and lists one record per CDR3 protein. The sample lists just over 1 million distinct CDR3 sequences, under 55% seen once, with under 20% in the top ten. J is TRBJ2-7 and V is TRBV20-1; 9 bases line up with TRBD2. The J call is in doubt because the DNA end fits TRBJ2-4 better. This receptor was obtained from a woman in her sixties in good health. Sequenced input: blood. CDR3 DNA sequence: TGCAGTGCTATGGCCCTAGCGGGATCTAGCAAAAACATTCAGTACTTC. The encoded protein is CSAMALAGSSKNIQYF.